The 29 T cell receptor beta chains below were found in one sample sequenced in a study of neurological immune-mediated disorders. In TCRdb, the 5' RACE reads were re-called with MiXCR into one record per CDR3 protein. The table shows fewer than 80,000 distinct CDR3 sequences, with under 5.5% occurring only once. Sequenced sample: PBMCs. The source of these receptors is a woman in her fifties or sixties with multiple sclerosis.

This clonotype showed up many times. This sequence joins TRBV9 and TRBJ2-5; D is possibly TRBD2 (5 bases). V was pared by 4 bases and J by 4 bases, with 17 bases between. The CDR3 runs 15 residues. The germline V gene encodes CDR1 SGDLS and CDR2 YYNGEE. CDR3 sequence (DNA): TGTGCCAGCAGCCCGGGGTCCATCGGGTTAGAGACCCAGTACTTC. Amino acid sequence: CASSPGSIGLETQYF.

The sample holds a few counts of this clonotype. The chain recombines TRBV20-1 with TRBJ1-6, with D possibly being TRBD1 (6 bases). Germline CDR1 reads DFQATT; CDR2 reads SNEGSKA (reference sequence). The CDR3 runs 18 residues. V was pared by 3 bases and J by 0 bases, with 18 bases between. CDR3 sequence (DNA): TGCAGTGCTAGGGGGAGAGGGGGGGTCGGCTCCTATAATTCACCCCTCCACTTT. Its translation is CSARGRGGVGSYNSPLHF.

Here the CDR3 DNA reads TGCAGTGCTTACCTCAGCGAGCAGTACTTC. It yields the protein CSAYLSEQYF. The chain has TRBV20-1 and TRBJ2-7, with D uncertain. Germline CDR1 DFQATT, CDR2 SNEGSKA (reference sequence). The CDR3 is 10 amino acids. Trimming pared 5 bases from V and 6 bases from J, leaving 8 bases between.

Points on this clonotype: Since a much larger clone is just one base distant, this may be a read error. This rearrangement joins TRBV6-2 or TRBV6-3 to TRBJ1-2; no reliable D call. Trimming stripped 7 bases from V and 4 bases from J, with 16 bases between. Germline V gene data show CDR1 as MNHEY and CDR2 as SVGEGT. The CDR3 contains 14 residues. The CDR3 sequence is CASTELRTGYGYTF. The CDR3 DNA is TGTGCCAGCACCGAACTGAGGACTGGCTATGGCTACACCTTC.

This clonotype was seen a handful of times. The J gene is TRBJ2-5, the V gene TRBV29-1; D perhaps matches TRBD2 (6 bases). Trimming pared 4 bases from V and 5 bases from J, leaving 11 bases between. In germline, CDR1 is SQVTM, CDR2 ANQGSEA. This CDR3 region has 12 residues. CDR3 protein: CSVGAGMETQYF. The CDR3 DNA is TGCAGCGTTGGGGCGGGGATGGAGACCCAGTACTTC.

This clonotype was counted many times. This rearrangement joins TRBV4-1 to TRBJ1-2; D is ambiguous. This CDR3 comprises 19 residues. Germline V gene data show CDR1 as MGHRA and CDR2 as YSYEKL. Trimming shortened V by 1 base and J by 0 bases, and 21 bases separated the two germline ends. DNA of the CDR3: TGCGCCAGCAGCCAAGGATCGGGAACCCATAAAACCCCTAACTATGGCTACACCTTC. It specifies CASSQGSGTHKTPNYGYTF.

This clonotype occurred many times. The chain uses TRBV3-1 and TRBJ2-2; possibly TRBD1 or TRBD2 for D (5 bases each). Trimming took 5 bases from V and 4 from J, leaving 11 bases between them. This CDR3 region has 14 residues. Germline V gene lookup returns CDR1 LGHDT and CDR2 YNNKEL (reference sequence). The CDR3 sequence: CASSSPGGTGELFF. The CDR3 DNA reads TGTGCCAGCAGCTCACCTGGGGGCACCGGGGAGCTGTTTTTT.

This clonotype was counted at least ten times. The rearrangement uses TRBV5-1 and TRBJ2-2; D is tentatively TRBD1 or TRBD2 (5 bases each). The CDR3 is 14 amino acids. Germline CDR1 SGHRS, CDR2 YFSETQ. Trimming pared 5 bases from V and 9 bases from J, leaving 17 bases between. The CDR3 sequence is CASSSGRPDRELFF. CDR3 coding DNA: TGCGCCAGCAGTTCGGGACGGCCTGACCGGGAGCTGTTTTTT.

This clonotype was detected many times. The V call is TRBV15, the J call TRBJ2-1, with D unresolved. This CDR3 has 14 residues. The germline gives CDR1 LNHNV, CDR2 YYDKDF (reference sequence). V was pared by 1 base and J by 0 bases, with 4 bases between. The CDR3 region is CATSRASSYNEQFF. Here the CDR3 DNA reads TGTGCCACCAGCAGAGCTAGCTCCTACAATGAGCAGTTCTTC.

This clonotype was seen many times. The V gene is TRBV20-1, the J gene TRBJ1-5; D is undetermined. The germline gives CDR1 DFQATT, CDR2 SNEGSKA (reference sequence). CDR3 length: 13 residues. Trimming removed 1 base from V and 5 bases from J, with 9 bases in between. The CDR3: CSARVYGDQPQHF. The CDR3 nucleotides are TGCAGTGCTAGAGTCTACGGGGATCAGCCCCAGCATTTT.

Concerning this clonotype itself: This could be a read error, since a much larger clone is one nucleotide away. V gene TRBV20-1 combines with J gene TRBJ2-5; the D gene is possibly TRBD2 (6 bases). Germline CDR1 DFQATT, CDR2 SNEGSKA (reference sequence). The CDR3 length is 14 residues. Trimming pared 5 bases from V and 1 base from J, leaving 14 bases between. The CDR3 protein is CSAVRGNRQETQYF. The CDR3 coding sequence is TGCAGTGCTGTTCGGGGGAATCGCCAAGAGACCCAGTACTTC.

This clonotype occurred many times. The chain recombines TRBV29-1 with TRBJ1-2, with a weak D call TRBD1 (6 bases). V lost 8 bases to trimming and J lost 8 bases, with 21 bases between them. Germline V lookup: CDR1 SQVTM, CDR2 ANQGSEA. The CDR3 sequence is 13 residues long. CDR3 protein: CSSAVGGPGGYTF. The CDR3 DNA reads as TGCAGCTCCGCCGTGGGGGGCCCGGGGGGCTACACCTTC.

A note on this clonotype: This may arise from a read error, as a much more abundant clone is one base away. The CDR3 sequence is CAISEKATEQFF. The CDR3 DNA follows: TGTGCCATCAGCGAGAAAGCAACTGAGCAGTTCTTC. J is TRBJ2-1 and V is TRBV10-3; D is ambiguous. The germline V and J ends were trimmed by 6 bases and 9 bases, with 12 bases remaining between them. Germline values: CDR1 ENHRY, CDR2 SYGVKD. This CDR3 has 12 residues.

In its sample, this clonotype was seen a few times. The CDR3 sequence is CASSLEVGGGETQYF. CDR3 nucleotide sequence: TGCGCCAGCAGCTTGGAGGTAGGGGGAGGAGAGACCCAGTACTTC. This chain uses TRBV5-1 with TRBJ2-5; D tentatively reads TRBD1 or TRBD2 (6 bases each). The germline CDR1 and CDR2 sequences are SGHRS and YFSETQ. This CDR3 is built from 15 residues. Trimming removed 0 bases at V and 4 bases at J, with 13 bases between.

This clonotype was seen many times. In DNA, the CDR3 is TGTGCCAGCAGCCCGGGGGGGGCGGGGCAGCCCCAGCATTTT. It translates to CASSPGGAGQPQHF. J is TRBJ1-5 and V is TRBV9, with a tentative D call TRBD1 (6 bases). CDR1 is SGDLS and CDR2 is YYNGEE in the germline V gene. Trimming pared 4 bases from V and 7 bases from J, leaving 15 bases between. This CDR3 region has 14 residues.

This clonotype was seen at least ten times. The chain uses TRBV10-3 and TRBJ2-7; D remains ambiguous. CDR1 ENHRY and CDR2 SYGVKD come from the germline V gene. Trimming removed 10 bases from V and 0 bases from J, with 13 bases in between. This CDR3 has 13 residues. CDR3 coding DNA: TGTGCCACCGCCAGCCATAGCTCCTACGAGCAGTACGTC. It codes for CATASHSSYEQYV.

This clonotype was counted ten times or more. This chain links TRBV7-2 with TRBJ2-2; possibly TRBD2 for D (7 bases). CDR3 length: 16 residues. V was pared by 5 bases and J by 0 bases, with 13 bases between. Germline V gene lookup returns CDR1 SGHTA and CDR2 FQGNSA. In DNA form, the CDR3 reads TGTGCCAGCAGCCCACGGGGGGCGACGAACACCGGGGAGCTGTTTTTT. Residues: CASSPRGATNTGELFF.

The chain couples TRBV20-1 to TRBJ2-5; 7 bases fit TRBD1. V was clipped by 3 bases and J by 4 bases; unmatched bases: 2. The CDR3 has 12 residues. Per germline, CDR1 DFQATT and CDR2 SNEGSKA (reference sequence). The CDR3 spells CSARTGRETQYF. The CDR3 region has the DNA TGCAGTGCTAGGACAGGGCGAGAGACCCAGTACTTC.

This clonotype turned up a few times. The chain recombines TRBV20-1 with TRBJ1-1; the D gene is possibly TRBD1 (5 bases). Germline CDR1 DFQATT, CDR2 SNEGSKA (reference sequence). CDR3 size: 13 residues. With 3 bases removed from V and 11 bases from J, the gap between germline ends came to 19 bases. The CDR3 loop reads CSARDGTLKMAFF. As DNA, the CDR3 is TGCAGTGCTAGGGACGGGACTTTGAAAATGGCTTTCTTT.

This clonotype came up many times. V gene TRBV27 combines with J gene TRBJ2-3; 7 bases line up with TRBD1. Germline values: CDR1 MNHEY, CDR2 SMNVEV (reference sequence). The CDR3 is 16 amino acids. Unmatched junction bases numbered 12, after V lost 5 bases and J lost 4 bases. The DNA for the CDR3 is TGTGCCAGCAGTGAGGACGACAGGGTTGGGGCAGATACGCAGTATTTT. This gives the protein CASSEDDRVGADTQYF.

This clonotype was observed at least ten times. The V and J genes are TRBV4-2 and TRBJ2-1; 16 nucleotides agree with TRBD2. V dropped 4 bases and J dropped 8; count of bases not matched to a gene: 17. The CDR3 contains 20 residues. CDR1 and CDR2 (germline): LGHNA, YNFKEQ. As DNA, the CDR3 is TGTGCCAGCAGCCTCCGACCGGGACTAGCGGGGGGGCCCCCCGGGGATGAGCAGTTCTTC. This gives the protein CASSLRPGLAGGPPGDEQFF.

In this sample, this clonotype turned up many times. V usage is TRBV7-2 and J usage is TRBJ2-1; D uncertain. V lost 5 bases and J lost 0, with 14 bases in between. CDR3 length equals 16 residues. Germline lookup yields CDR1 SGHTA and CDR2 FQGNSA. The CDR3 sequence: CASSPEIASSYNEQFF. The CDR3, as DNA: TGTGCCAGCAGCCCGGAGATTGCGAGCTCCTACAATGAGCAGTTCTTC.

The sample holds many counts of this clonotype. The CDR3 region is CASSPRSAGGKEPQHF. DNA for the CDR3: TGTGCCAGCAGTCCAAGGTCGGCAGGGGGCAAGGAGCCCCAGCATTTT. The V gene is TRBV12-3 or TRBV12-4, the J gene TRBJ1-5, with 8 bases that match TRBD1. The CDR3 totals 16 residues. The V and J ends lost 5 bases and 8 bases, in that order; junction bases with no gene match: 14.

This clonotype was observed at least ten times. V gene TRBV9 combines with J gene TRBJ2-1; TRBD1 matches 8 bases. Trimming removed 4 bases from V and 3 bases from J; junction bases left unmatched: 12. CDR1 is SGDLS, CDR2 YYNGEE, per germline. The CDR3 has 17 residues. DNA of the CDR3: TGTGCCAGCAGCCACCCCGCCGGGACAGGTTTCTACAATGAGCAGTTCTTC. Translation: CASSHPAGTGFYNEQFF.

This clonotype was counted at least ten times. The rearrangement links TRBV20-1 to TRBJ2-3; TRBD1 aligns across 10 bases. Germline CDR1 is DFQATT and CDR2 is SNEGSKA (reference sequence). Unmatched junction bases numbered 12, after V lost 7 bases and J lost 5 bases. The CDR3 length is 15 residues. The CDR3 spells CSGRSGTGDLDTQYF. For the CDR3, the DNA is TGCAGTGGGAGGTCCGGGACAGGGGACTTAGATACGCAGTATTTT.

This clonotype showed up many times. The V gene is TRBV4-1, the J gene TRBJ2-3; D perhaps matches TRBD2 (6 bases). The CDR3 has 13 residues. With 8 bases removed from V and 1 base from J, the gap between germline ends came to 10 bases. In germline, CDR1 is MGHRA, CDR2 YSYEKL. CDR3 DNA sequence: TGCGCCAGCGGTATAGCGGGCACAGATACGCAGTATTTT. It codes for CASGIAGTDTQYF.

In its sample, this clonotype was seen many times. The J gene is TRBJ2-1, the V gene TRBV5-1; TRBD1 or TRBD2 may be the D gene (5 bases each). The V gene's germline CDR1 is SGHRS and CDR2 YFSETQ. This CDR3 has 14 residues. V was trimmed by 5 bases and J by 7 bases, leaving 16 bases between them. The CDR3 region has the DNA TGCGCCAGCAGACTCAGGGCGGGCCTGAATGAGCAGTTCTTC. Amino acids: CASRLRAGLNEQFF.

The CDR3 region has the DNA TGTGCCAGCAGTGAGGTAGCGGGAGACACAGATACGCAGTATTTT. Protein product: CASSEVAGDTDTQYF. The J gene is TRBJ2-3, the V gene TRBV6-4, with 9 bases fitting TRBD2. The trim removed 3 bases at V and 2 bases at J, leaving 3 bases unmatched. Germline CDR1 and CDR2: MRHNA and SNTAGT. This CDR3 region has 15 residues.

The gene calls are TRBV5-1 and TRBJ2-3; D gene uncertain. The CDR3 extends over 14 amino acids. The V gene lost 6 bases and the J gene lost 5 bases, with 16 bases spanning the gap. Germline V gene lookup returns CDR1 SGHRS and CDR2 YFSETQ. CDR3 in amino acids: CASTGKAPGDTQYF. CDR3 bases: TGCGCCAGCACCGGCAAGGCCCCCGGAGATACGCAGTATTTT.